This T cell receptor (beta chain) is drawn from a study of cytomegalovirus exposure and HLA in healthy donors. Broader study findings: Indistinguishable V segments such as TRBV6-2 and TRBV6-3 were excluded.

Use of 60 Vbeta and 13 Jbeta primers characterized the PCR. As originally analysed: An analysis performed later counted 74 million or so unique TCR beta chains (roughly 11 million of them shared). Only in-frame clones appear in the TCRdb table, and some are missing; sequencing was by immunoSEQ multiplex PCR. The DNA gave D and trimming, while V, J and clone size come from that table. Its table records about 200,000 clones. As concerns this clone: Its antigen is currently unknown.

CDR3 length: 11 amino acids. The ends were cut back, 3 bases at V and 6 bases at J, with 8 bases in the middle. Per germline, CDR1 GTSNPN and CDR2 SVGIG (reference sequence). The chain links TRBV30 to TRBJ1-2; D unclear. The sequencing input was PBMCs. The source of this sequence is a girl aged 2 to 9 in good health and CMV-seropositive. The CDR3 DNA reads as TGTGCCTGGAGGGAGAGCCATGGCTACACCTTC. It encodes CAWRESHGYTF.